The clone carrying this TCR beta chain showed up just once. Antigen unknown. This specimen comes from a study of shared clonotypes between healthy human individuals. Study information: Three men and a couple of women, aged 18 to 49, were donors. Study-wide results and caveats: Having only a few donors restricted how much genetic and exposure-history diversity was captured.

Subsets obtained from CD4+ cells comprised CD45RA+ naive and CD45RA-negative memory cells. The germline gives CDR1 SGHTS, CDR2 YDEGEE. The length of the CDR3 is 15 residues. Trimming stripped 0 bases from V and 0 bases from J, with 7 bases between. The table came from immunoSEQ multiplex PCR; TCRdb's copy has only in-frame clones and leaves some out. Seen here are approximately 1,500,000 clones, over 95% observed once, and the top ten hold approximately 1.1%. The TCR was taken from a man between 25 and 39 years old in good health. Sample: naive CD4+ T cells sorted from blood. Subset reported: CD45RA+ positively selected. This chain links TRBV5-8 with TRBJ2-4; no reliable D call. The CDR3 DNA reads TGTGCCAGCAGCTTGGGAGGCTTAGCCAAAAACATTCAGTACTTC. Protein sequence: CASSLGGLAKNIQYF.